Below, 32 T cell receptor beta chains from the same sample are listed, as sequenced in a study of early T cells in non-severe SARS-CoV-2 infection. From the 5' RACE reads, TCRdb called clonotypes with MiXCR, one entry per CDR3 protein. The repertoire holds 20,000 to 25,000 distinct CDR3 sequences, roughly 5% seen once, with around 10% in the top ten. Sequences were obtained from whole blood. These receptors came from an adult who was a healthcare worker with PCR-confirmed SARS-CoV-2 infection or an uninfected control (not recorded which).

This clonotype is medium-sized by share. The chain couples TRBV20-1 to TRBJ2-7, with D unresolved. The CDR3 spans 14 residues. CDR1 DFQATT and CDR2 SNEGSKA come from the germline V gene (reference sequence). V was cut by 5 bases and J by 4 bases, with 18 bases left in between. CDR3 residues: CSAPPLHVPYEQYV. DNA of the CDR3: TGCAGTGCTCCCCCTCTGCACGTCCCTTACGAGCAGTACGTC.

This clonotype was counted ten times or more. The chain couples TRBV10-3 to TRBJ2-1; 7 bases fit TRBD2. J lost 6 bases, V lost 3 bases, and 2 bases had no gene match. Germline CDR1 and CDR2: ENHRY and SYGVKD. The CDR3 spans 13 residues. The CDR3 DNA sequence: TGTGCCATCAGTGAAGGGACTACCAATGAGCAGTTCTTC. Translation gives CAISEGTTNEQFF.

This rearrangement joins TRBV7-8 to TRBJ2-2, with 8 nucleotides matching TRBD2. J gave up 0 bases and V 2 bases, and 5 bases lay outside the gene matches. Germline lookup yields CDR1 SGHVS and CDR2 FQNEAQ. The CDR3 covers 17 residues. This chain's CDR3 is CASSLMPSGPNTGELFF. The CDR3 DNA reads TGTGCCAGCAGCTTAATGCCTAGCGGGCCGAACACCGGGGAGCTGTTTTTT.

This clonotype was recorded at least ten times. The chain is built from TRBV2 and TRBJ2-4; 13 nucleotides match TRBD2. The CDR3 loop spans 17 amino acids. Germline V lookup: CDR1 SNHLY, CDR2 FYNNEI. V gave up 3 bases and J gave up 8 bases; unmatched junction bases: 10. The CDR3 region has the DNA TGTGCCAGCAGTGAGCGGTCCCCGGGACTAGCGGGGTACATTCAGTACTTC. Its translation: CASSERSPGLAGYIQYF.

In this sample, this clonotype is medium-sized (0.01 to 0.1%). The rearrangement links TRBV5-6 to TRBJ2-3, with TRBD1 matching over 8 bases. Trimming took 3 bases from V and 5 from J; bases not matched to a gene: 5. The V gene's germline CDR1 is SGHDT and CDR2 YYEEEE. The CDR3 is 14 amino acids. The DNA of the CDR3 is TGTGCCAGCAGCTCACCAGGGGGCGGAGATACGCAGTATTTT. Protein sequence: CASSSPGGGDTQYF.

There are many counts of this clonotype. The V gene is TRBV20-1, the J gene TRBJ1-5; tentatively, D is TRBD1 (5 bases). The V and J ends lost 0 bases and 1 base respectively, with 10 bases between them. Germline lookup yields CDR1 DFQATT and CDR2 SNEGSKA (reference sequence). The CDR3 consists of 15 residues. The CDR3 spells CSARDRQGSNQPQHF. CDR3 DNA sequence: TGCAGTGCTAGAGACCGCCAGGGAAGCAATCAGCCCCAGCATTTT.

The chain joins TRBV6-5 to TRBJ1-1; D remains unclear. CDR3 length: 15 residues. V shed 7 bases and J shed 1 base, with 16 bases lying between them. Germline values: CDR1 MNHEY, CDR2 SVGAGI. The DNA of the CDR3 is TGTGCCAGCACTTTCGACCCGGCAGCGAACACTGAAGCTTTCTTT. It yields the protein CASTFDPAANTEAFF.

This clonotype turned up a few times. The rearrangement uses TRBV6-2 or TRBV6-3 and TRBJ2-4; D is unclear. Trimming cost V 2 bases and J 1 base, with 9 bases left between them. The CDR3 spans 15 residues. The germline V gene has CDR1 MNHEY and CDR2 SVGEGT. The CDR3 loop is CASSYPKGAKNIQYF. In DNA form, the CDR3 reads TGTGCCAGCAGTTACCCGAAGGGTGCCAAAAACATTCAGTACTTC.

This clonotype was observed a few times. The chain employs TRBV10-2 and TRBJ1-4; D not resolved. The length of the CDR3 is 16 residues. The V and J ends lost 0 bases and 8 bases respectively, with 16 bases between them. Germline lookup yields CDR1 WSHSY and CDR2 SAAADI. CDR3 sequence: CASSESTTEAEEKLFF. The CDR3 DNA sequence: TGCGCCAGCAGTGAGTCGACCACAGAGGCGGAAGAAAAACTGTTTTTT.

This clonotype has a count of ten or more. The rearrangement joins TRBV27 to TRBJ1-1; D is perhaps TRBD1 (6 bases). Germline V gene lookup returns CDR1 MNHEY and CDR2 SMNVEV (reference sequence). The CDR3 has 14 residues. Trimming pared 6 bases from V and 1 base from J, leaving 12 bases between. The CDR3 nucleotides read TGTGCCAGCAGGTTAATAGGGGGGAACACTGAAGCTTTCTTT. This codes for CASRLIGGNTEAFF.

The chain employs TRBV30 and TRBJ1-2; D gene unclear. The V end lost 2 bases, the J end lost 9 bases, and 13 bases lay between the germline ends. Germline V gene data show CDR1 as GTSNPN and CDR2 as SVGIG (reference sequence). There are 12 residues in the CDR3. The CDR3: CAWSRAPGSYTF. CDR3 DNA: TGTGCCTGGAGTCGGGCGCCGGGAAGCTACACCTTC.

This clonotype was counted at least ten times. The chain couples TRBV5-1 to TRBJ2-7; TRBD2 matches 10 bases. J lost 4 bases, V lost 5 bases, and 15 bases had no gene match. This CDR3 spans 17 amino acids. Germline V gene sequence: CDR1 SGHRS, CDR2 YFSETQ. The CDR3 spells CASRMATAASGSYEQYF. CDR3 coding DNA: TGCGCCAGCAGGATGGCCACAGCGGCTAGCGGGAGTTACGAGCAGTACTTC.

V and J are TRBV4-3 and TRBJ1-4, with D unclear. The V and J ends lost 0 bases and 3 bases respectively, with 11 bases between them. Germline V gene sequence: CDR1 LGHNA, CDR2 YSLEER. The CDR3 runs to 16 residues. DNA for the CDR3: TGCGCCAGCAGCCAAGAAGAGCCCTTACCTAATGAAAAACTGTTTTTT. It translates to CASSQEEPLPNEKLFF.

This clonotype is labeled as medium-sized. The CDR3 DNA sequence: TGTGCCAGCAGCTTGGTGGGACAGGGTCAAAATGAGCAGTTCTTC. Translated: CASSLVGQGQNEQFF. The chain recombines TRBV5-5 with TRBJ2-1; 9 bases fit TRBD1. Germline values: CDR1 SGHKS, CDR2 YYEKEE (reference sequence). This CDR3 is built from 15 residues. V gave up 0 bases and J gave up 7 bases; unmatched junction bases: 5.

This clonotype came up many times. One junction end does not reproduce the germline sequence, and a read error may be involved. The V call is TRBV20-1, the J call TRBJ2-4; the D gene is possibly TRBD1 (6 bases). The CDR3 totals 11 residues. In germline, CDR1 is DFQATT, CDR2 SNEGSKA (reference sequence). The CDR3 DNA is TGCAGTGCTAGAGTAGGGACAAGAAGTGCGTTC. Residues: CSARVGTRSAF.

Many counts were recorded for this clonotype. This chain joins TRBV7-9 and TRBJ2-2; tentative D call: TRBD2 (5 bases). The CDR3 is 14 residues long. V was pared by 3 bases and J by 3 bases, with 8 bases between. The germline CDR1 and CDR2 sequences are SEHNR and FQNEAQ (reference sequence). The CDR3 DNA reads TGTGCCAGCAGCTTTCGGCGGGACACCGGGGAGCTGTTTTTT. Its protein product is CASSFRRDTGELFF.

This clonotype has at least ten counts. The V call is TRBV6-4, the J call TRBJ2-3; TRBD2 matches 7 bases. CDR3 length: 14 residues. J lost 3 bases, V lost 4 bases, and 4 bases had no gene match. Germline CDR1 MRHNA, CDR2 SNTAGT. Here the CDR3 DNA reads TGTGCCAGCAGTGCTGGAGCGGGAACAGATACGCAGTATTTT. This encodes CASSAGAGTDTQYF.

This clonotype has at least ten counts. The chain has TRBV6-5 and TRBJ2-7; D call uncertain. This CDR3 comprises 14 residues. Trimming shortened V by 2 bases and J by 1 base, and 9 bases separated the two germline ends. Germline assignment: CDR1 MNHEY and CDR2 SVGAGI. The CDR3 region is CASSYGSRSYEQYF. The CDR3 nucleotides read TGTGCCAGCAGTTACGGGTCCCGATCCTACGAGCAGTACTTC.

J is TRBJ2-1 and V is TRBV4-3; 8 bases are shared with TRBD2. The CDR3 is made up of 18 amino acids. J was trimmed by 3 bases and V by 0 bases; bases with no gene match: 10. Germline V gene data show CDR1 as LGHNA and CDR2 as YSLEER. The CDR3 region is CASSQEGPSGSIYNEQFF. Here the CDR3 DNA reads TGCGCCAGCAGCCAAGAGGGCCCGAGCGGGAGCATCTACAATGAGCAGTTCTTC.

This clonotype was recorded many times. CDR3 DNA sequence: TGTGCCACCAGTGACAGGAAAACTGGTGGCTACACCTTC. Residues: CATSDRKTGGYTF. The V call is TRBV24-1, the J call TRBJ1-2; unclear D gene. CDR1 KGHDR and CDR2 SFDVKD come from the germline V gene. The CDR3 sequence is 13 residues long. V lost 4 bases, J lost 7 bases, and 12 bases lay in between.

This clonotype showed up many times. The chain has TRBV12-3 or TRBV12-4 and TRBJ1-1, with 7 bases lining up with TRBD1. This CDR3 contains 13 residues. Germline trimming cut 4 bases from V and 11 bases from J; bases unmatched to any gene: 10. CDR3 loop: CASSWPRGRSAFF. As DNA, the CDR3 is TGTGCCAGCAGTTGGCCCAGGGGGAGATCGGCTTTCTTT.

The rearrangement joins TRBV4-1 to TRBJ2-7, with D perhaps TRBD2 (6 bases). The CDR3 runs to 16 residues. CDR1 and CDR2 from the germline V gene are MGHRA and YSYEKL. Trimming removed 1 base at V and 0 bases at J, with 13 bases between. Here the CDR3 reads CASSQATGSFSYEQYF. The DNA for the CDR3 is TGCGCCAGCAGCCAAGCTACCGGGAGTTTCTCCTACGAGCAGTACTTC.

This clonotype was counted many times. The chain recombines TRBV19 with TRBJ2-3; 14 bases agree with TRBD2. The germline V gene encodes CDR1 LNHDA and CDR2 SQIVND (reference sequence). Germline trimming cut 5 bases from V and 3 bases from J; bases unmatched to any gene: 7. This CDR3 spans 17 amino acids. CDR3 DNA: TGTGCCAGTAGTCTCCGGGGGACTAGCGGGGGTACAGATACGCAGTATTTT. Translated: CASSLRGTSGGTDTQYF.

This clonotype was seen many times. The rearrangement links TRBV27 to TRBJ2-5; 12 positions agree with TRBD1. The V and J ends lost 5 bases and 5 bases, in that order; junction bases with no gene match: 3. The CDR3 length is 14 residues. Germline V gene data show CDR1 as MNHEY and CDR2 as SMNVEV (reference sequence). The CDR3 nucleotides are TGTGCCAGCAGTCGGGACAGGGGGCTTGAGACCCAGTACTTC. Encoded protein: CASSRDRGLETQYF.

This clonotype occurred many times. The CDR3 protein is CASSQEGVGASRYSGNTIYF. In DNA, the CDR3 is TGCGCCAGCAGCCAAGAAGGGGTTGGGGCCTCCCGATACTCTGGAAACACCATATATTTT. The chain couples TRBV4-3 to TRBJ1-3, with D possibly being TRBD1 (5 bases). Trimming took 0 bases from V and 0 from J, leaving 21 bases between them. The CDR3 spans 20 residues. Germline assignment: CDR1 LGHNA and CDR2 YSLEER.

This clonotype occurred many times. The chain is built from TRBV7-2 and TRBJ1-6, with a possible D match to TRBD1 (6 bases). V lost 5 bases and J lost 10, with 12 bases in between. The germline V gene has CDR1 SGHTA and CDR2 FQGNSA. This CDR3 contains 13 residues. CDR3 sequence: CASSTGTRSPLHF. Here the CDR3 DNA reads TGTGCCAGCAGCACCGGGACACGCTCACCCCTCCACTTT. Based on the CDR3 plus reference TRBV7-2 and TRBJ1-6, the full variable domain is GAGVSQSPSNKVTEKGKDVELRCDPISGHTALYWYRQSLGQGLEFLIYFQGNSAPDKSGLPSDRFSAERTGGSVSTLTIQRTQQEDSAVYLCASSTGTRSPLHFGNGTRLTVT.

This clonotype occurred many times. The chain uses TRBV12-3 or TRBV12-4 and TRBJ2-1, with 9 nucleotides matching TRBD2. The J segment lost 6 bases and the V segment lost 10 bases, leaving 13 bases of the junction unmatched. The CDR3 consists of 15 residues. CDR3 sequence reads: CANQRAGGSGNEQFF. CDR3 DNA: TGTGCCAACCAAAGGGCGGGAGGGAGTGGCAATGAGCAGTTCTTC.

This clonotype was counted at least ten times. The V and J genes are TRBV7-9 and TRBJ2-1; 11 bases match TRBD1. In germline, CDR1 is SEHNR, CDR2 FQNEAQ (reference sequence). After removal of 5 bases from V and 6 bases from J, the junction contained 6 bases not matched to a gene. The CDR3 spans 15 residues. The CDR3 spells CASSGPGQGGNEQFF. For the CDR3, the DNA is TGTGCCAGCAGCGGACCGGGACAGGGGGGCAATGAGCAGTTCTTC.

This clonotype has a count of ten or more. This chain connects TRBV6-2 or TRBV6-3 to TRBJ2-1; 7 nucleotides agree with TRBD1. The junction had 2 bases not matched to a gene; V was cut back by 2 bases and J by 4 bases. This CDR3 has 14 amino acids. From germline, CDR1 is MNHEY and CDR2 SVGEGT. The CDR3 DNA is TGTGCCAGCAGTTACGAGGGGGCTTACAATGAGCAGTTCTTC. Protein sequence: CASSYEGAYNEQFF.

This clonotype appeared many times. The chain joins TRBV27 to TRBJ2-1, with a possible D match to TRBD2 (6 bases). V lost 2 bases and J 7 bases, leaving 15 bases between the germline ends. The CDR3 spans 15 residues. Germline lookup yields CDR1 MNHEY and CDR2 SMNVEV (reference sequence). CDR3 protein: CASSLIVAVLNEQFF. The CDR3 DNA reads TGTGCCAGCAGTTTAATCGTAGCGGTTCTTAATGAGCAGTTCTTC.

This clonotype has a count of ten or more. The genes are TRBV7-9 and TRBJ2-7; D remains ambiguous. Germline lookup yields CDR1 SEHNR and CDR2 FQNEAQ (reference sequence). This CDR3 region has 13 residues. V lost 5 bases and J lost 6, with 14 bases in between. The CDR3 DNA reads as TGTGCCAGCAGCCTAGGTCGGTGGGGCGAGCAGTACGTC. This encodes CASSLGRWGEQYV.

This chain links TRBV7-2 with TRBJ2-5, with D maybe TRBD1 (7 bases). CDR1 is SGHTA and CDR2 is FQGNSA in the germline V gene. The CDR3 covers 17 residues. The ends were cut back, 2 bases at V and 4 bases at J, with 20 bases in the middle. The CDR3 sequence is CASSLSFRQGGGETQYF. CDR3 DNA: TGTGCCAGCAGCTTATCCTTTCGACAGGGAGGCGGAGAGACCCAGTACTTC.